This T cell receptor beta chain was profiled in a study of beta chain features in type 1 diabetes. This clone was counted a few times. What it recognizes is unknown. The sample holds other DNA sequences that translate to the same CDR3. Regarding the study as a whole: Although PCR might favor shorter templates, it would do so equally in patients and controls.

CDR3 size: 13 residues. V trimming: 6 bases; J trimming: 10 bases; junction bases outside the gene matches: 5. Germline V gene lookup returns CDR1 SQVTM and CDR2 ANQGSEA. Investigators reverse transcribed all isolated RNA, so they sequenced expressed TCRB transcripts. TCRdb keeps only in-frame clones here, not all; method: immunoSEQ multiplex PCR. The sample carries about 470,000 clones, around 30% recorded once. Sequencing was performed on naive CD4+ T cells from blood. The gene calls are TRBV29-1 and TRBJ2-1, with TRBD2 matching 14 bases. This TCR was sampled from a man aged 18 to 35 in good health. For the CDR3, the DNA is TGCAGCGTCGGACTAGCGGGAGGCGGGGAGCAGTTCTTC. Translation gives CSVGLAGGGEQFF.